A single sample is the source of the 4 T cell receptor beta chains below, sequenced in a study of blood T cells in healthy people across ages. Primed by a sample-barcoded 5' primer and a J-beta primer mix, a second PCR proceeded for about 6 to 12 cycles. One entry per CDR3 protein results from TCRdb running MiXCR on the 5' RACE reads. The sample has approximately 690,000 distinct CDR3 sequences; roughly 41% are singletons. The sequenced material came from blood. Receptor source: an elderly man in good health.

This clonotype was found a few times. The chain uses TRBV4-1 and TRBJ1-1, with D perhaps TRBD1 (5 bases). V was pared by 0 bases and J by 10 bases, with 9 bases between. Germline loops: CDR1 MGHRA, CDR2 YSYEKL. This CDR3 is 12 amino acids long. The CDR3 loop is CASSQDQGRAFF. The CDR3 DNA follows: TGCGCCAGCAGCCAAGATCAGGGTCGAGCTTTCTTT.

J is TRBJ1-3 and V is TRBV7-9, with TRBD1 matching 8 bases. Germline loops: CDR1 SEHNR, CDR2 FQNEAQ (reference sequence). Trimming cost V 4 bases and J 0 bases; bases outside gene matches: 2. The CDR3 totals 15 residues. The CDR3 DNA reads TGTGCCAGCAGCTCAGGGGGCAACTCTGGAAACACCATATATTTT. Amino acid sequence: CASSSGGNSGNTIYF.

The chain is built from TRBV20-1 and TRBJ2-5, with 10 bases lining up with TRBD2. Germline V lookup: CDR1 DFQATT, CDR2 SNEGSKA (reference sequence). V lost 4 bases to trimming and J lost 11 bases; unmatched junction nucleotides: 25. This CDR3 has 18 amino acids. CDR3 in DNA: TGCAGTGCTACTAGCCCAACACTGCCTAGCGGGAGTAACAATGAGCAGTACTTC. Encoded protein: CSATSPTLPSGSNNEQYF.

In this sample, this clonotype turned up a few times. This sequence joins TRBV4-1 and TRBJ2-3; 12 bases match TRBD1. V gave up 0 bases and J gave up 5 bases; unmatched junction bases: 6. The CDR3 has 17 amino acids. The germline gives CDR1 MGHRA, CDR2 YSYEKL. CDR3: CASSQEGTGGAVDTQYF. For the CDR3, the DNA is TGCGCCAGCAGCCAAGAAGGGACAGGGGGCGCAGTAGATACGCAGTATTTT.